Shown below are 18 T cell receptor beta chains from a single sample sequenced in a study of T cells in Graves' hyperthyroidism and ophthalmopathy. Amplification targeted TCR beta CDR3 regions from RNA transcripts. The HTBI primer set served for first-round RT-PCR of the TCR CDR3. TCRdb re-analysed the multiplex PCR reads in MiXCR, keeping a single row per CDR3 protein. In the table there are approximately 700,000 distinct CDR3 sequences, 15% to 20% of which are singletons. Sequenced input: blood. Source of these receptors: a man between 18 and 29 years old with Graves' hyperthyroidism.

The rearrangement uses TRBV9 and TRBJ1-6; TRBD1 agrees at 7 bases. Germline lookup yields CDR1 SGDLS and CDR2 YYNGEE. This CDR3 is built from 13 residues. V gave up 3 bases and J gave up 8 bases; unmatched junction bases: 2. Written as DNA, the CDR3 is TGTGCCAGCAGCGCAGACAGGGATTCACCCCTCCACTTT. Amino acid sequence: CASSADRDSPLHF.

The J gene is TRBJ2-2, the V gene TRBV10-3, with TRBD2 matching 13 bases. V dropped 2 bases and J dropped 4; count of bases not matched to a gene: 7. Germline V gene data show CDR1 as ENHRY and CDR2 as SYGVKD. This CDR3 has 18 residues. The CDR3 DNA reads as TGTGCCATCAGTGAGCCGCCCGGACTAGCGGGAGTCACCGGGGAGCTGTTTTTT. It encodes CAISEPPGLAGVTGELFF.

Many counts were recorded for this clonotype. This sequence joins TRBV3-1 and TRBJ2-3; no clear D gene. CDR1 is LGHDT and CDR2 is YNNKEL in the germline V gene (reference sequence). The ends were cut back, 6 bases at V and 4 bases at J, with 17 bases in the middle. This CDR3 contains 15 residues. The CDR3 sequence is CASRRSRVLPDTQYF. CDR3 bases: TGTGCCAGCAGACGCAGTAGGGTCCTACCAGATACGCAGTATTTT.

As for this clonotype: A read error is possible here, since a much larger clone lies one base away. The chain has TRBV29-1 and TRBJ2-3, with 14 nucleotides matching TRBD2. V was clipped by 6 bases and J by 4 bases; unmatched bases: 12. The CDR3 runs 17 residues. In germline, CDR1 is SQVTM, CDR2 ANQGSEA. In nucleotides, the CDR3 is TGCAGCGTCCCCCACAGACTAGCGGGAGGGCCTGCAGATACGCAGTATTTT. Translated: CSVPHRLAGGPADTQYF.

The chain combines TRBV20-1 with TRBJ2-1; 9 bases are a match to TRBD2. The V gene end was trimmed by 2 bases and the J gene end by 5 bases; junction bases not matched to a gene: 10. CDR3 length equals 16 residues. Germline-derived CDR1 and CDR2 are DFQATT and SNEGSKA (reference sequence). In DNA form, the CDR3 reads TGCAGTGCTAGAACGAGCGGTAGCGGGGGACACAATGAGCAGTTCTTC. Translation gives CSARTSGSGGHNEQFF.

This chain uses TRBV6-1 with TRBJ1-5; 8 nucleotides match TRBD1. The ends lost 10 bases at V and 4 bases at J; junction bases unmatched: 6. The CDR3 contains 13 residues. Germline-derived CDR1 and CDR2 are MNHNS and SASEGT. The CDR3 loop is CATRQGPNQPQHF. The CDR3, as DNA: TGTGCCACCCGACAGGGGCCAAATCAGCCCCAGCATTTT.

This clonotype has only one observation. V is TRBV7-9 and J is TRBJ1-2, with TRBD1 matching over 9 bases. Germline CDR1 is SEHNR and CDR2 is FQNEAQ (reference sequence). V lost 5 bases, J lost 4 bases, and 8 bases stayed unmatched. This CDR3 is built from 15 residues. Here the CDR3 reads CASSVGTGNVYGYTF. The CDR3 bases are TGTGCCAGCAGCGTCGGGACAGGGAACGTCTATGGCTACACCTTC.

This clonotype was counted ten times or more. The J gene is TRBJ1-2, the V gene TRBV3-1, with D perhaps matching TRBD1 (5 bases). Germline V gene sequence: CDR1 LGHDT, CDR2 YNNKEL (reference sequence). This CDR3 comprises 15 residues. Deletions cut 3 bases from V and 3 bases from J, with 14 bases between. The CDR3 region has the DNA TGTGCCAGCAGCCACGGACACTACTCACACTATGGCTACACCTTC. Protein: CASSHGHYSHYGYTF.

There are many counts of this clonotype. The chain links TRBV7-2 to TRBJ2-7; 10 positions match TRBD2. CDR3 length: 15 residues. The ends lost 4 bases at V and 5 bases at J; junction bases unmatched: 8. CDR1 and CDR2 (germline): SGHTA, FQGNSA. CDR3 region: CASSSMGLAMNEQYF. The CDR3 bases are TGTGCCAGCAGCTCCATGGGACTAGCGATGAACGAGCAGTACTTC.

J is TRBJ2-3 and V is TRBV7-2, with D possibly matching TRBD2 (6 bases). The CDR3 is 15 amino acids. In germline, CDR1 is SGHTA, CDR2 FQGNSA. The V end lost 2 bases, the J end lost 0 bases, and 9 bases lay between the germline ends. The CDR3 region is CASSLMAGSTDTQYF. CDR3 in DNA: TGTGCCAGCAGCTTAATGGCGGGGAGCACAGATACGCAGTATTTT.

The genes are TRBV29-1 and TRBJ1-5; 9 nucleotides agree with TRBD1. The CDR3 has 19 residues. V was clipped by 5 bases and J by 4 bases; unmatched bases: 21. From germline, CDR1 is SQVTM and CDR2 ANQGSEA. The CDR3 sequence is CSVPFFRDRAGFNNQPQHF. DNA of the CDR3: TGCAGCGTTCCTTTTTTCCGGGACAGGGCAGGTTTCAATAATCAGCCCCAGCATTTT.

V usage is TRBV5-1 and J usage is TRBJ1-1, with TRBD1 matching 9 bases. CDR1 and CDR2 from the germline V gene are SGHRS and YFSETQ. The V and J ends lost 4 bases and 3 bases, in that order; junction bases with no gene match: 4. CDR3 size: 14 residues. The CDR3 region is CASSMTGGHTEAFF. The CDR3 DNA follows: TGCGCCAGCAGCATGACAGGGGGTCACACTGAAGCTTTCTTT. Using reference TRBV5-1 and TRBJ1-1 for the parts outside the CDR3, the full variable domain is KAGVTQTPRYLIKTRGQQVTLSCSPISGHRSVSWYQQTPGQGLQFLFEYFSETQRNKGNFPGRFSGRQFSNSRSEMNVSTLELGDSALYLCASSMTGGHTEAFFGQGTRLTVV.

The V and J genes are TRBV25-1 and TRBJ2-3, with a weak D call TRBD2 (5 bases). V lost 4 bases and J 4 bases, leaving 9 bases between the germline ends. Germline CDR1 is MGHDK and CDR2 is SYGVNS. This CDR3 comprises 13 residues. The DNA of the CDR3 is TGTGCCAGCAGTGCATCGGGGTCAGATACGCAGTATTTT. It yields the protein CASSASGSDTQYF.

This clonotype was detected only a few times. CDR3 residues: CASSIGARTDTQYF. CDR3 nucleotide sequence: TGTGCCAGTAGTATAGGGGCTCGCACAGATACGCAGTATTTT. This rearrangement joins TRBV19 to TRBJ2-3; D unresolved. The V gene's germline CDR1 is LNHDA and CDR2 SQIVND (reference sequence). Trimming took off 1 base at V and 1 base at J, with 6 bases between the two ends. CDR3 length: 14 amino acids.

This clonotype was seen repeatedly, ten times or more. The chain couples TRBV28 to TRBJ2-7; 9 nucleotides line up with TRBD2. Germline V gene sequence: CDR1 MDHEN, CDR2 SYDVKM. The length of the CDR3 is 13 residues. J lost 4 bases, V lost 7 bases, and 5 bases had no gene match. The CDR3 nucleotides read TGTGCCAGCACTGTAGCGGGAGCGTACGAGCAGTACTTC. Its translation is CASTVAGAYEQYF.

This clonotype has at least ten counts. The chain has TRBV13 and TRBJ1-1; D is possibly TRBD1 (6 bases). The CDR3 has 12 residues. V was shortened by 5 bases and J by 4 bases, with 8 bases between the two germline ends. Germline CDR1 and CDR2: PRHDT and FYEKMQ (reference sequence). Here the CDR3 DNA reads TGTGCCAGCAGCCAGGGGACCACTGAAGCTTTCTTT. Protein sequence: CASSQGTTEAFF.

The sample holds one count of this clonotype. The germline gene is not matched at one end of the junction; a read error may be the cause. The J gene is TRBJ1-6, the V gene TRBV4-1; 8 nucleotides match TRBD1. The CDR3 has 15 amino acids. Germline values: CDR1 MGHRA, CDR2 YSYEKL. CDR3 DNA: TGCGCCAGCAGCCAACCGACAGGGGATAATCCACCCCTCCACTTT. Encoded protein: CASSQPTGDNPPLHF.

V is TRBV2 and J is TRBJ1-5; 9 bases match TRBD1. The CDR3 has 14 residues. Unmatched junction bases numbered 11, after V lost 6 bases and J lost 11 bases. CDR1 is SNHLY, CDR2 FYNNEI, per germline. CDR3 residues: CASSAGTGHFTQHF. CDR3 DNA: TGTGCCAGCAGCGCCGGGACAGGGCACTTTACCCAGCATTTT.